These 10 T cell receptor beta chains came from one sample sequenced in a study of Graves' ophthalmopathy and Graves' hyperthyroidism. From RNA, the CDR3 regions of TCR beta chains were amplified and sequenced. An opening RT-PCR round employed HTBI primers and preceded a second-round multiplex PCR. TCRdb independently ran MiXCR on the multiplex PCR reads; one entry per CDR3 protein. The sample shows 360,000 or so distinct CDR3 sequences, 18% of them seen only once. Sequenced sample: peripheral blood. These receptors came from a woman between 18 and 29 years old with Graves' ophthalmopathy.

In its sample, this clonotype was seen many times. This chain joins TRBV5-1 and TRBJ1-2; TRBD1 aligns across 7 bases. CDR1 and CDR2 (germline): SGHRS, YFSETQ. The trim removed 0 bases at V and 8 bases at J, leaving 16 bases unmatched. The CDR3 runs to 17 residues. Written as DNA, the CDR3 is TGCGCCAGCAGCTTGGGCTATCCTACGGACAGGATGAGGGGCTACACCTTC. Translated, it gives CASSLGYPTDRMRGYTF.

The sample holds many counts of this clonotype. This chain's CDR3 is CASSLVGTYEQYF. The CDR3 DNA follows: TGTGCCAGCAGTTTGGTAGGAACCTACGAGCAGTACTTC. The V gene is TRBV27, the J gene TRBJ2-7, with no clear D. The CDR3 sequence is 13 residues long. Trimming took 3 bases from V and 2 from J, leaving 8 bases between them. The germline gives CDR1 MNHEY, CDR2 SMNVEV (reference sequence).

The genes are TRBV28 and TRBJ2-4; perhaps TRBD2 as D (6 bases). This CDR3 contains 13 residues. V was clipped by 5 bases and J by 8 bases, with 13 bases between them. Germline values: CDR1 MDHEN, CDR2 SYDVKM. In DNA form, the CDR3 reads TGTGCCAGCAGTCCGACTGGGGGGTACATTCAGTACTTC. Amino acids: CASSPTGGYIQYF.

This clonotype was observed many times. The chain links TRBV14 to TRBJ2-7, with unresolved D. The germline V gene has CDR1 SGHDN and CDR2 FVKESK. V was clipped by 4 bases and J by 4 bases, with 20 bases between them. The CDR3 spans 16 residues. CDR3 DNA: TGTGCCAGCAGCCGCCTGGGCGTGCAATTGGAATACGAGCAGTACTTC. It is translated as CASSRLGVQLEYEQYF.

This clonotype was observed many times. The chain carries TRBV4-1 and TRBJ2-7, with D unclear. V dropped 0 bases and J dropped 2 bases, with 11 bases sitting between them. CDR1 is MGHRA, CDR2 YSYEKL, per germline. This CDR3 spans 15 amino acids. The CDR3 sequence: CASSQDDGRAYEQYF. The CDR3, as DNA: TGCGCCAGCAGCCAAGACGACGGCCGAGCCTACGAGCAGTACTTC.

This clonotype was recorded many times. The rearrangement uses TRBV6-5 and TRBJ2-7, with unresolved D. The V end lost 0 bases, the J end lost 3 bases, and 9 bases lay between the germline ends. The CDR3 is 14 residues long. Germline V gene lookup returns CDR1 MNHEY and CDR2 SVGAGI. Here the CDR3 reads CASSYSRPSYEQYF. In DNA, the CDR3 is TGTGCCAGCAGTTACTCCAGACCAAGCTACGAGCAGTACTTC.

This clonotype came up many times. This chain links TRBV6-2 or TRBV6-3 with TRBJ2-6; D is possibly TRBD1 (5 bases). The CDR3 contains 16 residues. Trimming pared 7 bases from V and 2 bases from J, leaving 15 bases between. Germline V gives CDR1 MNHEY, CDR2 SVGEGT. The CDR3 DNA is TGTGCCAGCACCCCTACGTCCAGGGCTGGGGCCAACGTCCTGACTTTC. The encoded protein is CASTPTSRAGANVLTF.

This clonotype was counted at least ten times. This CDR3 fails to terminate in the conserved phenylalanine or tryptophan, so it likely reflects a read error. The chain couples TRBV11-2 to TRBJ2-7, with D possibly TRBD2 on 5 matching bases. This CDR3 has 15 residues. Trimming removed 0 bases from V and 2 bases from J, with 11 bases in between. Germline-derived CDR1 and CDR2 are SGHAT and FQNNGV. CDR3 sequence (DNA): TGTGCCAGCAGCTTAGAGGGTGGACTCACCTACGAGCAGTACTCC. Residues: CASSLEGGLTYEQYS.

This clonotype was seen ten or more times. This rearrangement joins TRBV27 to TRBJ2-7; TRBD1 agrees at 8 bases. The junction had 12 bases not matched to a gene; V was cut back by 6 bases and J by 5 bases. Germline CDR1 MNHEY, CDR2 SMNVEV (reference sequence). CDR3 length: 15 amino acids. This CDR3 is CASRRFGQGAHEQYF. DNA of the CDR3: TGTGCCAGCAGGCGATTCGGACAGGGCGCTCACGAGCAGTACTTC.

Ten or more counts support this clonotype. The chain employs TRBV18 and TRBJ2-7; 9 nucleotides line up with TRBD1. The CDR3 is made up of 17 amino acids. Germline trimming cut 0 bases from V and 2 bases from J; bases unmatched to any gene: 8. Per the germline V gene, CDR1 is KGHSH and CDR2 is LQKENI. The CDR3 region is CASSPPYGGTGPYEQYF. In nucleotides, the CDR3 is TGTGCCAGCTCACCACCCTACGGCGGGACAGGGCCCTACGAGCAGTACTTC.